The 10 T cell receptor beta chains below all came from one sample that was sequenced in a study of shared clonotypes between healthy human individuals. Generated by immunoSEQ multiplex PCR, the TCRdb table keeps only in-frame clones and is missing some. The profile shows around 560,000 clones, roughly 95% of them singletons. In the naive CD8 group, cells lacked CD45RO and were positively selected for CCR7, so terminally differentiated effector memory CD45RA+ cells were left out. The specimen was naive CD8+ T cells sorted from blood. The receptor source for this set is a woman in her 30s in good health.

The rearrangement uses TRBV6-5 and TRBJ1-2, with D hard to call. This CDR3 spans 14 amino acids. Germline loops: CDR1 MNHEY, CDR2 SVGAGI. Trimming shortened V by 2 bases and J by 8 bases, and 15 bases separated the two germline ends. CDR3 nucleotides: TGTGCCAGCAGTTACAGGGAAGCGGCAGGAGGCTACACCTTC. Translated, it gives CASSYREAAGGYTF.

In the case of this clone: Other DNA sequences in the same sample also yield this CDR3. The chain links TRBV11-2 to TRBJ2-7; D tentatively fits TRBD1 or TRBD2 (5 bases each). The CDR3 is made up of 13 amino acids. CDR1 and CDR2 (germline): SGHAT, FQNNGV. Trimming took off 4 bases at V and 2 bases at J, with 9 bases between the two ends. This CDR3 reads CASSWGLAYEQYF. CDR3 DNA sequence: TGTGCCAGCAGCTGGGGGTTGGCCTACGAGCAGTACTTC.

V gene TRBV7-9 combines with J gene TRBJ1-1; D is uncertain. Germline lookup yields CDR1 SEHNR and CDR2 FQNEAQ (reference sequence). This CDR3 comprises 16 residues. V was trimmed by 5 bases and J by 0 bases, leaving 16 bases between them. This CDR3 is CASSPLGTMVNTEAFF. Written as DNA, the CDR3 is TGTGCCAGCAGCCCCCTAGGAACGATGGTGAACACTGAAGCTTTCTTT.

J is TRBJ2-1 and V is TRBV5-8; 13 bases fit TRBD2. The CDR3 sequence is 18 residues long. In germline, CDR1 is SGHTS, CDR2 YDEGEE. V lost 4 bases, J lost 2 bases, and 9 bases stayed unmatched. CDR3 sequence: CASSRTSGRVGPYNEQFF. The CDR3 DNA follows: TGTGCCAGCAGCCGTACTAGCGGGAGGGTCGGACCCTACAATGAGCAGTTCTTC.

This clone is a singleton in its sample. V usage is TRBV4-2 and J usage is TRBJ2-1, with unresolved D. The CDR3 runs 11 residues. Germline-derived CDR1 and CDR2 are LGHNA and YNFKEQ. Trimming shortened V by 1 base and J by 10 bases, and 5 bases separated the two germline ends. CDR3 in DNA: TGTGCCAGCAGCCAAGCTCGGGAGCAGTTCTTC. Translating gives CASSQAREQFF.

The chain uses TRBV28 and TRBJ2-7, with D possibly matching TRBD2 (7 bases). The CDR3 spans 18 residues. Germline V gene data show CDR1 as MDHEN and CDR2 as SYDVKM. Trimming pared 4 bases from V and 4 bases from J, leaving 26 bases between. CDR3 amino acids: CASSSPVLAVQGWYEQYF. CDR3 nucleotides: TGTGCCAGCAGTTCGCCTGTCCTAGCGGTCCAGGGGTGGTACGAGCAGTACTTC.

This chain links TRBV28 with TRBJ1-1; the D is unclear. V was shortened by 3 bases and J by 2 bases, with 4 bases between the two germline ends. Germline V gives CDR1 MDHEN, CDR2 SYDVKM. This CDR3 has 12 residues. The CDR3 nucleotides read TGTGCCAGCAGTTTGGATAACACTGAAGCTTTCTTT. It is translated as CASSLDNTEAFF.

The chain couples TRBV9 to TRBJ2-5; D remains ambiguous. The J call may not be correct, given that the DNA end is closer to TRBJ2-7. Germline assignment: CDR1 SGDLS and CDR2 YYNGEE. The CDR3 is 13 residues long. CDR3 loop: CASSVDGSYEQYF. The CDR3 DNA follows: TGTGCCAGCAGCGTAGATGGGTCCTACGAGCAGTACTTC.

The chain recombines TRBV6-5 with TRBJ1-5, with a weak D call TRBD1 (5 bases). V gave up 6 bases and J gave up 7 bases, with 13 bases separating them. Germline loops: CDR1 MNHEY, CDR2 SVGAGI. There are 13 residues in the CDR3. CDR3 nucleotide sequence: TGTGCCAGCAGCCAGGGTCTGGACCAGCCCCAGCATTTT. Translated: CASSQGLDQPQHF.

In DNA form, the CDR3 reads TGTGCCAGCAGCTCTTCAGGGGGCAATAATGAAAAACTGTTTTTT. Translated, it gives CASSSSGGNNEKLFF. The J gene is TRBJ1-4, the V gene TRBV13; 8 bases line up with TRBD1. This CDR3 has 15 residues. Germline CDR1 and CDR2: PRHDT and FYEKMQ (reference sequence). With 4 bases clipped from V and 4 bases from J, the junction kept 5 bases outside the gene matches.